The 14 T cell receptor beta chains presented below share a single source sample, sequenced in a study of OX40 agonist ivuxolimab in advanced cancers. TCRdb's copy holds only in-frame clones and misses some; the assay was immunoSEQ multiplex PCR. The sample lists more than 9,500 clones, nearly 80% seen once, with over 25% in the top ten. The sequencing here drew on CD4+ or CD8+ T cells sorted from blood, taken in a trial of the OX40 agonist ivuxolimab. All receptors derive from an adult with an advanced solid tumor such as melanoma, head and neck, liver or kidney cancer.

This sequence joins TRBV10-2 and TRBJ2-3; TRBD2 agrees at 7 bases. The CDR3 has 14 residues. V was pared by 5 bases and J by 1 base, with 3 bases of the junction left unmatched. Germline V lookup: CDR1 WSHSY, CDR2 SAAADI. The CDR3 nucleotides read TGCGCCAGCAGTCCTAGCGGCGGCACAGATACGCAGTATTTT. It translates to CASSPSGGTDTQYF.

The CDR3 nucleotides read TGTGCCAGCTCCTACGGGGGTTCCACTGAAGCTTTCTTT. Protein sequence: CASSYGGSTEAFF. The rearrangement joins TRBV2 to TRBJ1-1, with D possibly TRBD1 on 5 matching bases. Looked up from germline, CDR1 is SNHLY and CDR2 is FYNNEI. This CDR3 comprises 13 residues. V dropped 8 bases and J dropped 4 bases, with 14 bases sitting between them. The full variable domain, with the rest looked up from reference TRBV2 and TRBJ1-1, is EPEVTQTPSHQVTQMGQEVILRCVPISNHLYFYWYRQILGQKVEFLVSFYNNEISEKSEIFDDQFSVERPDGSNFTLKIRSTKLEDSAMYFCASSYGGSTEAFFGQGTRLTVV.

The genes are TRBV30 and TRBJ2-1; 11 bases match TRBD1. The CDR3 has 16 amino acids. From germline, CDR1 is GTSNPN and CDR2 SVGIG (reference sequence). The junction had 6 bases not matched to a gene; V was cut back by 2 bases and J by 3 bases. The CDR3 DNA is TGTGCCTGGAGTTGGACAGGGGGCGCACTCTACAATGAGCAGTTCTTC. The encoded protein is CAWSWTGGALYNEQFF.

The chain carries TRBV7-9 and TRBJ2-5; no clear D gene. The CDR3 runs to 11 residues. V lost 4 bases, J lost 1 base, and 1 base lay in between. Germline CDR1 SEHNR, CDR2 FQNEAQ (reference sequence). CDR3 DNA: TGTGCCAGCAGCTCCCAAGAGACCCAGTACTTC. This codes for CASSSQETQYF.

The chain carries TRBV7-2 and TRBJ1-2; D is possibly TRBD1 (5 bases). This CDR3 contains 13 residues. Germline CDR1 reads SGHTA; CDR2 reads FQGNSA. V was pared by 5 bases and J by 3 bases, with 10 bases between. CDR3 DNA: TGTGCCAGCAGCAAGGGGACTTACTATGGCTACACCTTC. Its translation: CASSKGTYYGYTF.

This rearrangement joins TRBV6-1 to TRBJ1-6; no firm D call. Germline CDR1 and CDR2: MNHNS and SASEGT. This CDR3 region has 14 residues. V shed 2 bases and J shed 6 bases, with 8 bases lying between them. The CDR3, as DNA: TGTGCCAGCAGTGAAAACAGCAGTAATTCACCCCTCCACTTT. Its translation is CASSENSSNSPLHF.

The chain recombines TRBV14 with TRBJ2-7; 8 bases map to TRBD1. Germline CDR1 reads SGHDN; CDR2 reads FVKESK. The CDR3 contains 15 residues. V lost 1 base and J lost 5; bases outside the gene matches: 7. CDR3 protein: CASSQVPGGIDEQYF. In nucleotides, the CDR3 is TGTGCCAGCAGCCAAGTTCCAGGGGGCATCGACGAGCAGTACTTC. The full variable domain, in which reference TRBV14 and TRBJ2-7 provide the parts outside the CDR3, is EAGVTQFPSHSVIEKGQTVTLRCDPISGHDNLYWYRRVMGKEIKFLLHFVKESKQDESGMPNNRFLAERTGGTYSTLKVQPAELEDSGVYFCASSQVPGGIDEQYFGPGTRLTVT.

Concerning this clone itself: At the DNA level, this CDR3 is encoded by other sequences in the same sample as well. The V and J genes are TRBV9 and TRBJ1-2; no definite D call. The CDR3 runs 13 residues. Trimming shortened V by 0 bases and J by 4 bases, and 7 bases separated the two germline ends. Germline assignment: CDR1 SGDLS and CDR2 YYNGEE. The chain's CDR3 is CASSVDSSYGYTF. CDR3 nucleotides: TGTGCCAGCAGCGTAGACAGTTCCTATGGCTACACCTTC.

The chain combines TRBV15 with TRBJ2-7, with a tentative D call TRBD2 (6 bases). V lost 5 bases, J lost 2 bases, and 13 bases lay in between. The CDR3 runs 14 residues. Germline CDR1 is LNHNV and CDR2 is YYDKDF (reference sequence). The CDR3 protein is CATSPPGDTYEQYF. In DNA form, the CDR3 reads TGTGCCACCAGCCCTCCGGGGGATACCTACGAGCAGTACTTC.

This clone is labeled as medium-sized. The genes are TRBV27 and TRBJ1-2; D is uncertain. The V end was cut by 8 bases, the J end by 4 bases, with 23 bases between. The CDR3 length is 16 residues. In germline, CDR1 is MNHEY, CDR2 SMNVEV (reference sequence). This CDR3 is CASRQTGSHNFYGYTF. The DNA for the CDR3 is TGTGCCAGCCGTCAGACCGGGTCCCACAATTTCTATGGCTACACCTTC.

In DNA, the CDR3 is TGTGCCAGCAGCTTAGAAGCGGAGGGCCACTGGGAGCCGCAGTATTTT. Protein sequence: CASSLEAEGHWEPQYF. The V gene is TRBV7-8, the J gene TRBJ2-3, with a possible D match to TRBD2 (6 bases). Germline CDR1 is SGHVS and CDR2 is FQNEAQ. With 1 base removed from V and 10 bases from J, the gap between germline ends came to 21 bases. This CDR3 is built from 16 residues. Together with reference TRBV7-8 and TRBJ2-3, the CDR3 gives the full variable domain: GAGVSQSPRYKVAKRGQDVALRCDPISGHVSLFWYQQALGQGPEFLTYFQNEAQLDKSGLPSDRFFAERPEGSVSTLKIQRTQQEDSAVYLCASSLEAEGHWEPQYFGPGTRLTVL.

This chain connects TRBV11-2 to TRBJ2-6; no reliable D call. Trimming shortened V by 4 bases and J by 0 bases, and 10 bases separated the two germline ends. This CDR3 contains 16 residues. Germline CDR1 reads SGHAT; CDR2 reads FQNNGV. Written as DNA, the CDR3 is TGTGCCAGCAGCTCATTGACACTCTCTGGGGCCAACGTCCTGACTTTC. Translation gives CASSSLTLSGANVLTF.

The V call is TRBV19, the J call TRBJ2-7; D call uncertain. Trimming left V 1 base short and J 4 bases short, with 8 bases between. Germline CDR1 reads LNHDA; CDR2 reads SQIVND (reference sequence). The CDR3 runs to 13 residues. The CDR3 reads CASSIGLLYEQYF. The CDR3, as DNA: TGTGCCAGTAGTATAGGCCTCCTTTACGAGCAGTACTTC. Filled out from reference TRBV19 and TRBJ2-7, the complete variable domain reads DGGITQSPKYLFRKEGQNVTLSCEQNLNHDAMYWYRQDPGQGLRLIYYSQIVNDFQKGDIAEGYSVSREKKESFPLTVTSAQKNPTAFYLCASSIGLLYEQYFGPGTRLTVT.

The chain has TRBV28 and TRBJ2-7; 7 bases agree with TRBD1. Germline V gene sequence: CDR1 MDHEN, CDR2 SYDVKM. Trimming took 3 bases from V and 1 from J; bases not matched to a gene: 3. CDR3 size: 14 residues. Written as DNA, the CDR3 is TGTGCCAGCAGTTTGGAGACAGGGTCCTACGAGCAGTACTTC. It is translated as CASSLETGSYEQYF.